The clone carrying this T cell receptor (beta chain) was counted many times. Antigen unknown. Naive CD4+ T cells were purified with Tregs depleted by CD25. CDR1 is DFQATT and CDR2 is SNEGSKA in the germline V gene (reference sequence). Trimming shortened V by 6 bases and J by 8 bases, and 16 bases separated the two germline ends. CDR3 length: 12 residues. TCRdb redid the calling of the 5' RACE reads with MiXCR, one entry per CDR3 protein. The sample shows tens of thousands of distinct CDR3 sequences, over 15% of them seen only once. Study-wide results and limits: Tumor-infiltrating Treg TCR alpha and beta sequences overlapped most with tumor naive CD4+ T cells, then blood naive.

Sequencing used naive CD4+ T cells sorted from a lymph node. Stated subset: naive CD4+ T cells, CD4+CD45RA+CD25-. J is TRBJ1-2 and V is TRBV20-1, with D possibly matching TRBD1 (6 bases). The sequence came from a female donor with breast cancer. The chain's CDR3 is CSAIQGPWGYTF. In DNA, the CDR3 is TGCAGTGCCATACAGGGTCCCTGGGGCTACACCTTC.